This T cell receptor (beta chain) was captured in a study of CD8 T cells in ankylosing spondylitis. TCRdb recomputed calls from the 5' RACE reads with MiXCR, one row per CDR3 protein. Of some 840,000 distinct CDR3 sequences in the sample, 10% to 15% are singletons; the top ten hold approximately 0.46%. There are many counts of this clonotype. Its target is unknown. General observations from the study: A TCR beta motif of fewer than 10 highly homologous variants seemed to mark ankylosing spondylitis blood.

The sequence came from a male donor with ankylosing spondylitis. Specimen: blood, either unsorted or a sorted T cell fraction (not recorded which).

The CDR3 bases are TGCGCCAGCAGCTTGGCGAACGGGGAGCTGTTTTTT. It encodes CASSLANGELFF. This rearrangement joins TRBV5-1 to TRBJ2-2; D unclear. From germline, CDR1 is SGHRS and CDR2 YFSETQ. Trimming shortened V by 0 bases and J by 7 bases, and 4 bases separated the two germline ends. The length of the CDR3 is 12 residues.